These 19 T cell receptor beta chains came from one sample sequenced in a study of blood T cell repertoires in COVID-19. Clones were sequenced by immunoSEQ multiplex PCR, and TCRdb holds only the in-frame ones, with some missing. The data show around 250,000 clones, approximately 77% seen once. Material for sequencing was peripheral blood. The origin of the receptors is a woman aged 18-29 years with acute or convalescent COVID-19.

The chain combines TRBV11-2 with TRBJ2-2, with 8 bases matching TRBD2. This CDR3 region has 17 residues. V gave up 1 base and J gave up 6 bases; unmatched junction bases: 10. Germline V gene data show CDR1 as SGHAT and CDR2 as FQNNGV. The chain's CDR3 is CASSLVSGVLGAGELFF. CDR3 sequence (DNA): TGTGCCAGCAGCTTAGTTAGCGGGGTACTAGGGGCCGGGGAGCTGTTTTTT.

This sequence joins TRBV7-9 and TRBJ1-1; possibly TRBD1 for D (6 bases). Germline V lookup: CDR1 SEHNR, CDR2 FQNEAQ (reference sequence). The CDR3 consists of 12 residues. V lost 6 bases and J 1 base, leaving 6 bases between the germline ends. CDR3 coding DNA: TGTGCCAGCAGGACAGGGAACACTGAAGCTTTCTTT. Translated, it gives CASRTGNTEAFF.

The chain employs TRBV14 and TRBJ2-7, with 11 bases identical to TRBD1. J was trimmed by 4 bases and V by 4 bases; bases with no gene match: 6. Germline V lookup: CDR1 SGHDN, CDR2 FVKESK. The CDR3 is 15 residues long. CDR3 sequence: CASSLRGQGAYEQYF. CDR3 nucleotide sequence: TGTGCCAGCAGCCTTCGAGGACAGGGGGCTTACGAGCAGTACTTC.

This clone turned up a few times. The V call is TRBV18, the J call TRBJ2-5; 7 nucleotides line up with TRBD2. In germline, CDR1 is KGHSH, CDR2 LQKENI. This CDR3 comprises 16 residues. The V segment lost 0 bases and the J segment 3 bases; nucleotides outside the gene matches: 7. The CDR3 spells CASSPPSLAEKETQYF. In nucleotides, the CDR3 is TGTGCCAGCTCACCACCGTCGCTAGCGGAGAAAGAGACCCAGTACTTC.

V and J are TRBV6-5 and TRBJ1-1; D is ambiguous. The CDR3 extends over 10 amino acids. V was cut by 6 bases and J by 10 bases, with 9 bases left in between. Germline V gene sequence: CDR1 MNHEY, CDR2 SVGAGI. CDR3 sequence reads: CASSSLRAFF. As DNA, the CDR3 is TGTGCCAGCAGCTCACTCCGAGCTTTCTTT.

The chain joins TRBV5-6 to TRBJ1-6; 8 positions agree with TRBD1. With 4 bases clipped from V and 4 bases from J, the junction kept 4 bases outside the gene matches. Germline V CDR1 and CDR2: SGHDT, YYEEEE. The length of the CDR3 is 15 residues. The CDR3 nucleotides read TGTGCCAGCAGCCCGTGGACAGGGTATAATTCACCCCTCCACTTT. Its protein is CASSPWTGYNSPLHF.

Written as DNA, the CDR3 is TGTGCCAGCAAAATAGCGGGAGTGCGTGGTGAGCAGTTCTTC. Translated, it gives CASKIAGVRGEQFF. The V call is TRBV27, the J call TRBJ2-1, with 9 bases identical to TRBD2. The J segment lost 9 bases and the V segment lost 7 bases, leaving 10 bases of the junction unmatched. The CDR3 extends over 14 amino acids. Germline CDR1 and CDR2: MNHEY and SMNVEV (reference sequence).

The V call is TRBV5-5, the J call TRBJ2-7; D uncertain. Germline V gene lookup returns CDR1 SGHKS and CDR2 YYEKEE (reference sequence). The CDR3 runs to 12 residues. V lost 2 bases to trimming and J lost 9 bases, with 12 bases between them. The CDR3 DNA follows: TGTGCCAGCAGCTTTTGGAGAAGCGCGCAGTACTTC. Translated, it gives CASSFWRSAQYF. Complete variable domain (other parts from reference TRBV5-5 and TRBJ2-7): DAGVTQSPTHLIKTRGQQVTLRCSPISGHKSVSWYQQVLGQGPQFIFQYYEKEERGRGNFPDRFSARQFPNYSSELNVNALLLGDSALYLCASSFWRSAQYFGPGTRLTVT.

The CDR3 sequence: CASSLYSYEQYF. Here the CDR3 DNA reads TGCGCCAGCAGCTTGTACAGCTACGAGCAGTACTTC. The chain recombines TRBV5-1 with TRBJ2-7; no reliable D call. Deletions cut 1 base from V and 3 bases from J, with 5 bases between. The V gene's germline CDR1 is SGHRS and CDR2 YFSETQ. The CDR3 loop spans 12 amino acids.

The V call is TRBV5-1, the J call TRBJ2-6; 8 bases are a match to TRBD1. The CDR3 totals 18 residues. Losses at the gene ends were 3 bases for V and 0 bases for J; bases not matched to a gene: 8. Germline V lookup: CDR1 SGHRS, CDR2 YFSETQ. Written as DNA, the CDR3 is TGCGCCAGCAGCTCTCGTGACAGGGGACTCTCTGGGGCCAACGTCCTGACTTTC. Translated: CASSSRDRGLSGANVLTF.

This clone was observed a few times. This chain joins TRBV28 and TRBJ2-1; 7 bases are a match to TRBD2. The CDR3 has 13 residues. The germline CDR1 and CDR2 sequences are MDHEN and SYDVKM. The J segment lost 9 bases and the V segment lost 3 bases, leaving 5 bases of the junction unmatched. The CDR3 nucleotides read TGTGCCAGCAGTTTTGGCGGGAGAGCTGAGCAGTTCTTC. This translates into CASSFGGRAEQFF.

This clone was observed a few times. The chain carries TRBV7-9 and TRBJ1-2, with 7 bases aligning to TRBD1. The ends lost 4 bases at V and 7 bases at J; junction bases unmatched: 3. CDR3 length equals 12 residues. The germline CDR1 and CDR2 sequences are SEHNR and FQNEAQ (reference sequence). The CDR3 spells CASSSTGVGYTF. As DNA, the CDR3 is TGTGCCAGCAGCTCCACAGGGGTTGGCTACACCTTC.

The V gene is TRBV5-6, the J gene TRBJ2-6; the D gene is possibly TRBD2 (7 bases). V was trimmed by 7 bases and J by 2 bases, leaving 13 bases between them. Germline CDR1 is SGHDT and CDR2 is YYEEEE. The CDR3 is 15 residues long. CDR3 amino acids: CASGLGGPGANVLTF. The CDR3 DNA reads TGTGCCAGCGGGCTCGGGGGGCCTGGGGCCAACGTCCTGACTTTC.

The rearrangement uses TRBV6-5 and TRBJ2-3, with no clear D. This CDR3 spans 13 amino acids. The V gene lost 10 bases and the J gene lost 0 bases, with 11 bases spanning the gap. Germline lookup yields CDR1 MNHEY and CDR2 SVGAGI. CDR3 in amino acids: CATTDHSTDTQYF. DNA for the CDR3: TGTGCCACCACAGACCATAGCACAGATACGCAGTATTTT.

The chain couples TRBV18 to TRBJ1-2, with D maybe TRBD1 (6 bases). CDR1 and CDR2 from the germline V gene are KGHSH and LQKENI. Trimming took 4 bases from V and 6 from J, leaving 15 bases between them. The CDR3 totals 14 residues. CDR3 in DNA: TGTGCCAGCTCACTCCGGACAGACCCTCATGGCTACACCTTC. It is translated as CASSLRTDPHGYTF.

The chain uses TRBV11-2 and TRBJ1-1; D is perhaps TRBD1 (6 bases). Germline assignment: CDR1 SGHAT and CDR2 FQNNGV. There are 16 residues in the CDR3. Trimming shortened V by 4 bases and J by 1 base, and 16 bases separated the two germline ends. DNA for the CDR3: TGTGCCAGCAGCTGGGCTTTCAGGGGCGCGAACACTGAAGCTTTCTTT. Translation gives CASSWAFRGANTEAFF.

This chain uses TRBV5-8 with TRBJ1-5; TRBD1 aligns across 9 bases. Trimming removed 3 bases from V and 11 bases from J; junction bases left unmatched: 6. CDR3 length equals 13 residues. Germline CDR1 reads SGHTS; CDR2 reads YDEGEE. CDR3 sequence (DNA): TGTGCCAGCAGCTCCGGGACAGGGTTGGCCCAGCATTTT. Translated, it gives CASSSGTGLAQHF.

The chain has TRBV4-2 and TRBJ2-1; 10 bases match TRBD2. This CDR3 is 17 amino acids long. J lost 7 bases, V lost 2 bases, and 11 bases had no gene match. The germline CDR1 and CDR2 sequences are LGHNA and YNFKEQ. For the CDR3, the DNA is TGTGCCAGCAGCCAACGGTCCGGGACTAGCGCTTGGAATGAGCAGTTCTTC. Protein: CASSQRSGTSAWNEQFF.

Only one count was recorded for this clone. The CDR3 region has the DNA TGTGCCAGCAGCCAAGGGCAGGGCAACTGGGGCGCTCACAATGAGCAGTTCTTC. Protein product: CASSQGQGNWGAHNEQFF. The gene calls are TRBV3-1 (or the pseudogene TRBV3-2) and TRBJ2-1, with D possibly matching TRBD1 (5 bases). Germline V gene sequence: CDR1 LGHDT, CDR2 YNNKEL (reference sequence). V was cut by 1 base and J by 5 bases, with 21 bases left in between. There are 18 residues in the CDR3.